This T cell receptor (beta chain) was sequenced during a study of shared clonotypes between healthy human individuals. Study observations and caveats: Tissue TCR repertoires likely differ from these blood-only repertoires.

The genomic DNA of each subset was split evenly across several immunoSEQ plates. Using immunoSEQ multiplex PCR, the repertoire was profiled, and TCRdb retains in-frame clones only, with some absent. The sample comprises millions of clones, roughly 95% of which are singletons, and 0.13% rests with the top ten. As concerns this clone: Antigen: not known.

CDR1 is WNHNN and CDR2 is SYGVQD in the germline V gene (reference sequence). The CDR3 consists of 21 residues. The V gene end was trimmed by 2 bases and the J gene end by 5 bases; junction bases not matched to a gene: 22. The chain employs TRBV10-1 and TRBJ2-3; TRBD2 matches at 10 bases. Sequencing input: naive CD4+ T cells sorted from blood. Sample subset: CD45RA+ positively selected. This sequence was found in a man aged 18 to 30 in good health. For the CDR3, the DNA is TGCGCCAGCAGTGAGAGCCAACTCTGGGGACTAGCGAAACAAGGAGGAGATACGCAGTATTTT. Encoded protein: CASSESQLWGLAKQGGDTQYF.